These T cell receptor beta chains were read from a single sample in a study of blood T cell repertoires in COVID-19. Sequencing used immunoSEQ multiplex PCR; TCRdb keeps in-frame clones, though not all of them. The sample has some 530,000 clones; approximately 83% are singletons. Sequencing was performed on peripheral blood. These TCRs come from a human donor in a cohort sampled during active COVID-19. CDR3s include the opening cysteine and the closing phenylalanine or tryptophan. The order of the fields is V gene, clone size, D gene, J gene, CDR3 DNA, CDR3 protein. A D gene is named only where the DNA matches it firmly. The size field is filled for only some rows; it gives once, few, many or a size class.

>TRBV5-1|once|TRBD1|TRBJ1-2
TGCGCCAGCAGCTCTGGACAGGGAGGGGACTATGGCTACACCTTC
CASSSGQGGDYGYTF
>TRBV6-6|.|.|TRBJ1-6
TGTGCCAGCAGTTACTCTAGTCAGGGTGGCTCACCCCTCCACTTT
CASSYSSQGGSPLHF
>TRBV19|.|.|TRBJ2-1
TGTGCCAGTAGTCGCATAAGGGGGAACGATGAGCAGTTCTTC
CASSRIRGNDEQFF
>TRBV5-4|.|.|TRBJ1-2
TGTGCCAGCAGCATAGACAGGAACTATGGCTACACCTTC
CASSIDRNYGYTF
>TRBV3-1/TRBV3-2|.|.|TRBJ1-2
TGTGCCAGCAGCCAAGAACGACAGGTTCGCGGCTACACCTTC
CASSQERQVRGYTF
>TRBV25-1|.|.|TRBJ2-2
TGTGCCACCGCAGTTGACAGAAACACCGGGGAGCTGTTTTTT
CATAVDRNTGELFF
>TRBV4-1|.|TRBD2|TRBJ2-5
TGCGCCAGCAGCCAAGAGACTAGCGGGATGGAGACCCAGTACTTC
CASSQETSGMETQYF
>TRBV28|.|TRBD1|TRBJ1-4
TGTGCCAGCAGTTCCCCTCGGGGACAGTATGAAAAACTGTTTTTT
CASSSPRGQYEKLFF
>TRBV7-8|.|TRBD2|TRBJ2-7
TGTGCCAGCAGCTATCCAGGGAGGGGCGAGCAGTACTTC
CASSYPGRGEQYF
>TRBV9|.|TRBD2|TRBJ2-7
TGTGCCAGCAGCGCGCGAGCGGGAGGGGTTGCGTACTTC
CASSARAGGVAYF
>TRBV10-3|once|TRBD2|TRBJ2-1
TGTGCCATCAGAGGACTAGCGGGAGTGAGCTATGAGCAGTTCTTC
CAIRGLAGVSYEQFF
>TRBV9|.|TRBD2|TRBJ2-3
TGTGCCAGCAGCCCAGAAGGCGGGAGGGCCGGAGATACGCAGTATTTT
CASSPEGGRAGDTQYF
>TRBV5-1|.|.|TRBJ2-5
TGCGCCAGCAGCTTGGCCGGCGGCGATGCGGAGACCCAGTACTTC
CASSLAGGDAETQYF
>TRBV9|.|.|TRBJ2-3
TGTGCCAGCAGCGCCCGCTACGGACAGACTGATACGCAGTATTTT
CASSARYGQTDTQYF
>TRBV4-1|.|.|TRBJ1-5
TGCGCCAGCAGCCAAGATCGGGGCAATCAGCCCCAGCATTTT
CASSQDRGNQPQHF
>TRBV5-5|.|.|TRBJ2-7
TGTGCCAGCAGCCGACAGGCCCAAGGGGACTACGAGCAGTACTTC
CASSRQAQGDYEQYF
>TRBV11-3|.|TRBD1|TRBJ1-3
TGTGCCAGCAGCTTCCGGACAGGGGTCTGCTCTGGAAACACCATATATTTT
CASSFRTGVCSGNTIYF
>TRBV9|.|.|TRBJ1-6
TGTGCCAGCAGCGTTTTCAGGGATGGTTCACCCCTCCACTTT
CASSVFRDGSPLHF
>TRBV7-9|.|TRBD1|TRBJ2-2
TGTGCCAGCAGCTCGGGACAGGGGTACACCGGGGAGCTGTTTTTT
CASSSGQGYTGELFF
>TRBV7-3|.|.|TRBJ1-1
TGTGCCAGCAGCCTCCTCTTCGGGGGGCGCGGAGGTGAAGCTTTCTTT
CASSLLFGGRGGEAFF
>TRBV24-1|once|.|TRBJ2-2
TGTGCCACCAGTGATTGGAGAGGGAACACCGGGGAGCTGTTTTTT
CATSDWRGNTGELFF
>TRBV29-1|.|.|TRBJ1-2
TGCAGCGTTGGTACAGGGTTCGGTGGCTACACCTTC
CSVGTGFGGYTF
>TRBV7-2|.|TRBD1|TRBJ2-1
TGTGCCAGCAGCTTAGCCCCAGGGGGATACTCCTACAATGAGCAGTTCTTC
CASSLAPGGYSYNEQFF
>TRBV7-2|.|TRBD1|TRBJ2-1
TGTGCCAGCAGCTTTCGACAGGGGGACCACAATGAGCAGTTCTTC
CASSFRQGDHNEQFF